The sample holds many counts of the clone carrying this T cell receptor beta chain. The data were obtained in a study of T-cell reconstitution after alpha-beta-depleted transplantation in children. Looked up from germline, CDR1 is PRHDT and CDR2 is FYEKMQ (reference sequence). The CDR3 spans 16 residues. V trimming: 5 bases; J trimming: 3 bases; junction bases outside the gene matches: 8. As it was prepared, the TCRbeta library received unique molecular identifiers. TCRdb re-called the PCR reads with MiXCR, one entry per CDR3 protein. This sample yields 700,000 or so distinct CDR3 sequences, of which 13% are seen a single time; 0.79% belongs to the top ten.

The chain has TRBV13 and TRBJ2-3; TRBD1 agrees at 10 bases. This TCR derives from a girl aged 2 to 9 with congenital amegakaryocytic thrombocytopenia, due to receive a stem cell transplant. Sequenced here: PBMCs, sampled before TCRalphabeta/CD19-depleted stem cell transplant. CDR3 loop: CASSPTGTGETDTQYF. The DNA of the CDR3 is TGTGCCAGCAGCCCAACAGGGACAGGGGAAACAGATACGCAGTATTTT.